This T cell receptor (beta chain) was sequenced in a study of identical twins. The CDR3 has 18 residues. CDR1 MGHRA and CDR2 YSYEKL come from the germline V gene. The ends lost 2 bases at V and 0 bases at J; junction bases unmatched: 10. A universal primer site was created by template switching, with the cDNA bearing unique molecular identifiers. TCRdb re-derived calls from the 5' RACE reads in MiXCR, one entry per CDR3 protein. The data show roughly 200,000 distinct CDR3 sequences, with more than 15% seen just once and roughly two fifths held by the top ten. In addition, the sample was reused for a study of T cells expressing NK-cell markers. That report adds: Sequencing of TCR beta repertoires drew on sorted CD3+CD56+NKG2C+, CD3+CD56+NKG2C- and CD3+CD56-NKG2C+ T cells. More than 5 donors showed dominant NKG2C+ clonotypes comprising about 1.0-8% of their CD8+ T cells. In a handful of donors, these clonotypes also led the CD3+CD56-NKG2C+ fraction.

This TCR came from a young woman in good health. Sequenced sample: CD8+ T cells sorted from blood. The V gene is TRBV4-1, the J gene TRBJ2-3, with TRBD2 identical over 8 bases. The CDR3 sequence: CASSQRTVGTRSTDTQYF. The CDR3 nucleotides read TGCGCCAGCAGCCAACGCACCGTGGGGACTAGAAGCACAGATACGCAGTATTTT.